This T cell receptor (beta chain) appears in the sequencing data of a study of T cell repertoires in cytomegalovirus infection. A note on this clonotype: Its antigen remains unknown.

V lost 4 bases to trimming and J lost 8 bases, with 11 bases between them. The CDR3 contains 12 residues. Per germline, CDR1 SEHNR and CDR2 FQNEAQ (reference sequence). TCRdb re-derived calls from the reads in MiXCR, one entry per CDR3 protein. This table holds 650,000 to 900,000 distinct CDR3 sequences, around a third found once. The V gene is TRBV7-9, the J gene TRBJ1-2; D is unclear. The TCR comes from a human donor in good health (CMV status not recorded). Some clones in this sample may be carry-over from other donors' samples. Sequencing was performed on cultured CD8+ T cells from PBMCs, taken from culture after CMV antigen stimulation. The DNA for the CDR3 is TGTGCCAGCAGCTCCAATGGGTGGGGCTACACCTTC. The encoded protein is CASSSNGWGYTF.